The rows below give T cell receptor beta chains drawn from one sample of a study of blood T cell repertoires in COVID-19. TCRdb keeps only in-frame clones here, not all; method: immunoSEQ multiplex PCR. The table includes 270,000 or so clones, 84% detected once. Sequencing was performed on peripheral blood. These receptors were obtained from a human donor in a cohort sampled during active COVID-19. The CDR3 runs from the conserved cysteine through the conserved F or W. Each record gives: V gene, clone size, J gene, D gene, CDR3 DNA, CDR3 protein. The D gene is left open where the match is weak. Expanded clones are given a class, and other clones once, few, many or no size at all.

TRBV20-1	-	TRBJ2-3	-	TGCAGTGCTAAGAGAGATACGCAGTATTTT	CSAKRDTQYF
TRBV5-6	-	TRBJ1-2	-	TGTGCCAGCAGCCCAGACACTGGGGGCTACACCTTC	CASSPDTGGYTF
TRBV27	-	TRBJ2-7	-	TGTGCCAGCAGTTTAATCGTCGACTACCCCCTTAGCTTC	CASSLIVDYPLSF
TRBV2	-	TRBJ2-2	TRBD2	TGTGCCAGCAGCGCCACTAGCGGGGCCGGGCTAGGGGAGCTGTTTTTT	CASSATSGAGLGELFF
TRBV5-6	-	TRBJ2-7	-	TGTGCCAGCAGCGAATCGAGGTACGAGCAGTACTTC	CASSESRYEQYF
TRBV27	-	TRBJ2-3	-	TGTGCCAGCAGCGCGGGATACGGCAGCACAGATACGCAGTATTTT	CASSAGYGSTDTQYF
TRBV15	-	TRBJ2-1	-	TGTGCCACCAGCAGAGTTGCGACTAGCAATGAGCAGTTCTTC	CATSRVATSNEQFF
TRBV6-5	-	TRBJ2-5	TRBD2	TGTGCCAGCAGTAGGGCGGGGGGAACGGGGGAGACCCAGTACTTC	CASSRAGGTGETQYF
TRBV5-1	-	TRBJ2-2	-	TGCGCCAGCAGCCGAGAGGTTTCAAGTACCGGGGAGCTGTTTTTT	CASSREVSSTGELFF
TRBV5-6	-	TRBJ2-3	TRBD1	TGTGCCAGCAGCTTGGTTACAGGGGGAACAGATACGCAGTATTTT	CASSLVTGGTDTQYF
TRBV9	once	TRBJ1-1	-	TGTGCCAGCAGCGTAGATACAGACACTGAAGCTTTCTTT	CASSVDTDTEAFF
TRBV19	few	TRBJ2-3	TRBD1	TGTGCCACCCGGACAGGGACTAGCACAGATACGCAGTATTTT	CATRTGTSTDTQYF
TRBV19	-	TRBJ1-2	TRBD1	TGTGCCAGTAGTGTGGGGACAGGGTTGAATGGCTACACCTTC	CASSVGTGLNGYTF
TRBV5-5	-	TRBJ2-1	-	TGTGCCAGCAGCCGGGACTACAATGAGCAGTTCTTC	CASSRDYNEQFF
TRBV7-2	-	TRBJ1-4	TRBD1	TGTGCCAGCAGCTTAGGGGGACAGGGGGCGGCTGAAAAACTGTTTTTT	CASSLGGQGAAEKLFF
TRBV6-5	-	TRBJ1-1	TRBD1	TGTGCCAGCTCGCTGGACAGGCGAATGAACACTGAAGCTTTCTTT	CASSLDRRMNTEAFF
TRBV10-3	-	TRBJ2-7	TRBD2	TGTGCCATCAGTGAGTCAGTTAGCGGGGGTCCACACGAGCAGTACTTC	CAISESVSGGPHEQYF
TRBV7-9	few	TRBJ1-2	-	TGTGCCAGCAGCTTGGGGGACTCGAGGGAGTATGGCTACACCTTC	CASSLGDSREYGYTF
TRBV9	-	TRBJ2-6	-	TGTGCCAGCAGCCTCCAGGGTTCTGGGGCCAACGTCCTGACTTTC	CASSLQGSGANVLTF
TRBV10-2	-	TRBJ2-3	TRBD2	TGCGCCAGCTCCCGGGGTAGCGGGAGGAAGACAGATACGCAGTATTTT	CASSRGSGRKTDTQYF
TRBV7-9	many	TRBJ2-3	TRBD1	TGTGCCAGCAGCCACGCCATGGGACAGGGGATAACAGATACGCAGTATTTT	CASSHAMGQGITDTQYF
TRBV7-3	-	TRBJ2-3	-	TGTGCCAGCAGCTTATCAGGGATCACAGATACGCAGTATTTT	CASSLSGITDTQYF
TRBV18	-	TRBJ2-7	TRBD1	TGTGCCAGCTCACCAGAGGGGGCATGGGGCGAGCAGTACTTC	CASSPEGAWGEQYF
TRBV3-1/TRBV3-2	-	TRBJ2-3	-	TGTGCCAGCAGCCTTGGACGGGGTTCAGATACGCAGTATTTT	CASSLGRGSDTQYF
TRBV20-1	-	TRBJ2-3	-	TGCAGTGCTAGTATTAGCGGCACAGATACGCAGTATTTT	CSASISGTDTQYF
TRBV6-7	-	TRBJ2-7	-	TGTGCCAGCAGTTACCTCCTGAGACAGGGAGGCTACGAGCAGTACTTC	CASSYLLRQGGYEQYF
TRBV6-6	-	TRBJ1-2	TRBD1	TGTGCCAGCAGTTCAGGACAGGGGTATGGCTACACCTTC	CASSSGQGYGYTF
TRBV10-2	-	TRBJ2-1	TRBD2	TGCGCCAGCAGTACGCGGGGGGGCCGGGATGAGCAGTTCTTC	CASSTRGGRDEQFF
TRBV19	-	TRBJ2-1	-	TGTGCCAGTAGAGACGGGAATTTCTACAATGAGCAGTTCTTC	CASRDGNFYNEQFF
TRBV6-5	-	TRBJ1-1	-	TGTGCCAGCAGGGCCGGGACACCAAACACTGAAGCTTTCTTT	CASRAGTPNTEAFF
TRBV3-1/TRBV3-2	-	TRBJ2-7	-	TGTGCCAGCAGCCAAGGGGCTAGCGCCTCCTACGAGCAGTACTTC	CASSQGASASYEQYF
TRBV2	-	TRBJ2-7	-	TGTGCCAGCAGCCCGCTAACAGGGAAGGAAGCCTACGAGCAGTACTTC	CASSPLTGKEAYEQYF
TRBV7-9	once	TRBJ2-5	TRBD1	TGTGCCAGCAGCCCCTCTGGACAGGGGTTGGAGACCCAGTACTTC	CASSPSGQGLETQYF
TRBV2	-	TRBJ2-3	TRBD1	TGTGCCAGCAGTGCTCAGGGGGCGTCGACAGATACGCAGTATTTT	CASSAQGASTDTQYF
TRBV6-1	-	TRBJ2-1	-	TGTGCCAGCAGTGACAGTTCCAATGAGCAGTTCTTC	CASSDSSNEQFF
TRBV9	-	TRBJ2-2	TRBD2	TGTGCCAGCAGCGTAGACTCTCGAGCGGGAGCTGCCGGGGAGCTGTTTTTT	CASSVDSRAGAAGELFF
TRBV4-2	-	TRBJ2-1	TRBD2	TGTGCCAGCAGCGTAGCGGGGGACTACAATGAGCAGTTCTTC	CASSVAGDYNEQFF
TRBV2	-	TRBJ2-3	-	TGTGCCAGCAGTGAGACTGCACCTTCAGATACGCAGTATTTT	CASSETAPSDTQYF
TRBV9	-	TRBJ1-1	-	TGTGCCAGCAGCGTAGTCTCCGGGTTCACTGAAGCTTTCTTT	CASSVVSGFTEAFF
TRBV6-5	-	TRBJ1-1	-	TGTGCCAGCAGTCAGGGGTCCTTAGAAGCTTTCTTT	CASSQGSLEAFF